These 3 T cell receptor beta chains originate from one sample sequenced in a study of blood T cell repertoires in COVID-19. The data were produced by immunoSEQ multiplex PCR, yet TCRdb's version contains in-frame clones alone and is incomplete. The sample has approximately 44,000 clones; around 90% are singletons. Sequencing input: peripheral blood. These receptors all come from a woman of 80 years or more with acute or convalescent COVID-19.

This sequence joins TRBV19 and TRBJ1-3; D is ambiguous. Germline CDR1 reads LNHDA; CDR2 reads SQIVND (reference sequence). V was pared by 7 bases and J by 0 bases, with 19 bases between. This CDR3 is built from 17 residues. CDR3 nucleotide sequence: TGTGCCAGTATCCCCACCGGCAGGCCTACCTCTGGAAACACCATATATTTT. It encodes CASIPTGRPTSGNTIYF. The variable domain in full, completed from reference TRBV19 and TRBJ1-3, reads DGGITQSPKYLFRKEGQNVTLSCEQNLNHDAMYWYRQDPGQGLRLIYYSQIVNDFQKGDIAEGYSVSREKKESFPLTVTSAQKNPTAFYLCASIPTGRPTSGNTIYFGEGSWLTVV.

V usage is TRBV10-1 and J usage is TRBJ2-1; TRBD2 is a possible D gene (6 bases). The CDR3 consists of 15 residues. Trimming removed 3 bases from V and 7 bases from J, with 16 bases in between. CDR1 WNHNN and CDR2 SYGVQD come from the germline V gene (reference sequence). Here the CDR3 DNA reads TGCGCCAGCAGTGACGGGCAGGGAGGTAAGAATGAGCAGTTCTTC. This codes for CASSDGQGGKNEQFF.

A note on this clone: The same CDR3 is also encoded by other DNA sequences in this sample. The CDR3 sequence: CASSSSWTGELFF. The CDR3 DNA reads TGTGCCAGCAGTTCCAGTTGGACTGGGGAGCTGTTTTTT. V and J are TRBV27 and TRBJ2-2, with D tentatively TRBD2 (5 bases). CDR1 is MNHEY, CDR2 SMNVEV, per germline (reference sequence). Between the trimmed V and J ends, which lost 4 bases and 8 bases, there was a span of 11 bases. The CDR3 has 13 residues.